This T cell receptor beta chain was retrieved from a study of blood T cell repertoires in COVID-19. V gave up 5 bases and J gave up 2 bases, with 11 bases separating them. Germline CDR1 MGHDK, CDR2 SYGVNS. The CDR3 is 14 residues long. The repertoire was sequenced with immunoSEQ multiplex PCR; TCRdb's copy has only in-frame clones and lacks some. The data contain 55,000 to 90,000 clones, around 85% of them singletons. This TCR derives from a woman aged 80 or older with active or convalescent COVID-19. The sequenced sample was peripheral blood. This chain connects TRBV25-1 to TRBJ2-3; possible D gene TRBD2, 6 bases. CDR3 sequence reads: CASSRRAPTDTQYF. For the CDR3, the DNA is TGTGCCAGCAGTCGGAGGGCGCCCACAGATACGCAGTATTTT.